This T cell receptor beta chain was found in a study of blood T cell repertoires in COVID-19. This CDR3 spans 15 amino acids. CDR1 is SGHVS, CDR2 FQNEAQ, per germline. The trim removed 7 bases at V and 5 bases at J, leaving 11 bases unmatched. Libraries were prepared by immunoSEQ multiplex PCR; TCRdb keeps only in-frame clonotypes and omits some of them. The sample contains 150,000 to 200,000 clones, around 73% of which appear only once. The chain joins TRBV7-8 to TRBJ2-5; 9 bases fit TRBD1. Sequencing used PBMCs or T cells enriched from blood (not recorded which). The clonotype comes from a woman in her fifties or sixties who had recovered from COVID-19. DNA for the CDR3: TGTGCCAGCAAAGACGGTTGGACAGGGGTGGAGACCCAGTACTTC. Protein product: CASKDGWTGVETQYF.